Listed here are 31 T cell receptor beta chains from one sample, sequenced in a study of T-cell reconstitution after alpha-beta-depleted transplantation in children. Preparing the TCRbeta library involved the use of unique molecular identifiers. TCRdb passed the PCR reads through MiXCR, listing each CDR3 protein once. Of about a million distinct CDR3 sequences in the sample, about 29% were seen once. The specimen comprised PBMCs, mostly from graft donor cells, sampled 360 days after TCRalphabeta/CD19-depleted stem cell transplant. These receptors all stem from a boy younger than two who had a stem cell transplant for SCID, so the T cells may come from the graft donor.

As DNA, the CDR3 is TGTGCCAGCAGTTTGGGGGCCAGGGACACCATATATTTT. Protein: CASSLGARDTIYF. The chain combines TRBV6-5 with TRBJ1-3, with a weak D call TRBD1 (6 bases). Deletions cut 4 bases from V and 8 bases from J, with 12 bases between. There are 13 residues in the CDR3. The V gene's germline CDR1 is MNHEY and CDR2 SVGAGI.

The chain employs TRBV12-3 or TRBV12-4 and TRBJ2-2; D unresolved. Trimming left V 6 bases short and J 2 bases short, with 16 bases between. The CDR3 has 16 amino acids. DNA of the CDR3: TGTGCCAGCAGGGGCTTGGGTAGGCTTAACACCGGGGAGCTGTTTTTT. It specifies CASRGLGRLNTGELFF.

In this sample, this clonotype turned up a few times. The chain employs TRBV29-1 and TRBJ2-5, with D possibly matching TRBD1 (5 bases). Trimming left V 3 bases short and J 4 bases short, with 15 bases between. Germline CDR1 reads SQVTM; CDR2 reads ANQGSEA. The CDR3 is 14 amino acids. The CDR3 reads CSVDEAGALETQYF. CDR3 sequence (DNA): TGCAGCGTTGATGAGGCTGGGGCTTTAGAGACCCAGTACTTC.

In its sample, this clonotype was seen a few times. This chain links TRBV2 with TRBJ2-3, with no clear D. Germline-derived CDR1 and CDR2 are SNHLY and FYNNEI. The ends were cut back, 4 bases at V and 1 base at J, with 6 bases in the middle. This CDR3 is 13 amino acids long. The CDR3 region is CASSVDGTDTQYF. As DNA, the CDR3 is TGTGCCAGCAGTGTCGACGGCACAGATACGCAGTATTTT.

This clonotype was recorded a few times. The chain has TRBV4-1 and TRBJ2-2, with 10 bases that match TRBD2. The CDR3 sequence is 16 residues long. V lost 5 bases, J lost 1 base, and 4 bases stayed unmatched. Germline V gene sequence: CDR1 MGHRA, CDR2 YSYEKL. The CDR3 loop reads CASSSSGGLNTGELFF. For the CDR3, the DNA is TGCGCCAGCAGCTCTAGCGGGGGCCTGAACACCGGGGAGCTGTTTTTT.

The chain links TRBV28 to TRBJ2-6; D is undetermined. The CDR3 length is 17 residues. V gave up 4 bases and J gave up 5 bases, with 18 bases separating them. The germline gives CDR1 MDHEN, CDR2 SYDVKM. Written as DNA, the CDR3 is TGTGCCAGCAGTTCCCCGGCAGGAGCCCTCTGGGCCAACGTCCTGACTTTC. It yields the protein CASSSPAGALWANVLTF.

This clonotype was observed at least ten times. The V gene is TRBV5-6, the J gene TRBJ2-5; TRBD1 matches at 9 bases. The CDR3 covers 15 residues. The V gene's germline CDR1 is SGHDT and CDR2 YYEEEE. The V and J ends lost 0 bases and 4 bases, in that order; junction bases with no gene match: 4. This chain's CDR3 is CASSLAGTGRETQYF. As DNA, the CDR3 is TGTGCCAGCAGCTTGGCCGGGACAGGGAGAGAGACCCAGTACTTC.

At least ten counts were recorded for this clonotype. The chain carries TRBV9 and TRBJ2-5; 8 bases are a match to TRBD2. Germline values: CDR1 SGDLS, CDR2 YYNGEE. The CDR3 runs 14 residues. The junction had 2 bases not matched to a gene; V was cut back by 0 bases and J by 4 bases. The CDR3 DNA is TGTGCCAGCAGCGTAGGGACTAGCACAGAGACCCAGTACTTC. Residues: CASSVGTSTETQYF.

The chain employs TRBV7-9 and TRBJ2-7; TRBD1 matches 9 bases. The CDR3 length is 17 residues. The V gene end was trimmed by 1 base and the J gene end by 4 bases; junction bases not matched to a gene: 11. CDR1 SEHNR and CDR2 FQNEAQ come from the germline V gene (reference sequence). Written as DNA, the CDR3 is TGTGCCAGCAGCTTAGGATTGACAGGGGGTGACGCATACGAGCAGTACTTC. It encodes CASSLGLTGGDAYEQYF. Full variable domain (remainder filled in from reference TRBV7-9 and TRBJ2-7): DTGVSQNPRHKITKRGQNVTFRCDPISEHNRLYWYRQTLGQGPEFLTYFQNEAQLEKSRLLSDRFSAERPKGSFSTLEIQRTEQGDSAMYLCASSLGLTGGDAYEQYFGPGTRLTVT.

This clonotype was detected only a few times. V and J are TRBV5-1 and TRBJ2-2, with a possible D match to TRBD1 (5 bases). Germline V lookup: CDR1 SGHRS, CDR2 YFSETQ. V was pared by 3 bases and J by 3 bases, with 12 bases between. This CDR3 region has 15 residues. Here the CDR3 reads CASSWPWGDTGELFF. The DNA of the CDR3 is TGCGCCAGCAGCTGGCCGTGGGGCGACACCGGGGAGCTGTTTTTT.

This sequence joins TRBV11-2 and TRBJ2-5, with 9 bases identical to TRBD2. CDR1 is SGHAT and CDR2 is FQNNGV in the germline V gene. Trimming removed 1 base from V and 2 bases from J; junction bases left unmatched: 8. The CDR3 has 17 residues. The CDR3 loop reads CASSLAPSGVGQETQYF. In DNA, the CDR3 is TGTGCCAGCAGCTTAGCCCCTAGCGGGGTTGGGCAAGAGACCCAGTACTTC.

V usage is TRBV5-1 and J usage is TRBJ2-5; TRBD1 agrees at 8 bases. CDR3 length: 15 amino acids. Germline V gene data show CDR1 as SGHRS and CDR2 as YFSETQ. The J segment lost 1 base and the V segment lost 3 bases, leaving 5 bases of the junction unmatched. CDR3 nucleotides: TGCGCCAGCAGCTGGACAGGGCCCCCCCAAGAGACCCAGTACTTC. Translation: CASSWTGPPQETQYF.

The rearrangement uses TRBV29-1 and TRBJ2-1; TRBD1 might be the D (6 bases). The CDR3 extends over 17 amino acids. Germline CDR1 and CDR2: SQVTM and ANQGSEA. V lost 8 bases and J 0 bases, leaving 23 bases between the germline ends. The CDR3 DNA reads as TGCAGCCATTCAACCAGGGGCTGGGGGAGCTCCTACAATGAGCAGTTCTTC. This gives the protein CSHSTRGWGSSYNEQFF.

The V call is TRBV4-1, the J call TRBJ2-4; no reliable D call. Germline lookup yields CDR1 MGHRA and CDR2 YSYEKL. This CDR3 comprises 19 residues. The V end lost 4 bases, the J end lost 0 bases, and 22 bases lay between the germline ends. CDR3 loop: CASSLGLRPSQLAKNIQYF. Here the CDR3 DNA reads TGCGCCAGCAGCCTGGGCTTACGTCCCTCTCAACTAGCCAAAAACATTCAGTACTTC.

This clonotype is a singleton in its sample. The chain joins TRBV12-3 or TRBV12-4 to TRBJ2-3; TRBD2 agrees at 9 bases. The CDR3 has 16 residues. Unmatched junction bases numbered 11, after V lost 6 bases and J lost 4 bases. CDR3 nucleotide sequence: TGTGCCAGCAGCCTACGGATAGCGGGGGCCCCAGATACGCAGTATTTT. Translated: CASSLRIAGAPDTQYF.

This clonotype was found a few times. The rearrangement uses TRBV15 and TRBJ1-1; 7 nucleotides align to TRBD1. CDR1 is LNHNV, CDR2 YYDKDF, per germline (reference sequence). V shed 6 bases, J shed 4 bases, and the junction held 11 bases outside the gene matches. CDR3 length: 15 residues. The CDR3 loop is CATRSWGGGGTEAFF. DNA for the CDR3: TGTGCCACCAGAAGCTGGGGAGGGGGCGGCACTGAAGCTTTCTTT.

This sequence joins TRBV5-6 and TRBJ1-4, with D uncertain. The germline gives CDR1 SGHDT, CDR2 YYEEEE. Trimming removed 1 base from V and 8 bases from J, with 15 bases in between. CDR3 length equals 15 residues. CDR3 sequence: CASSLRASSREKLFF. The CDR3 nucleotides read TGTGCCAGCAGCTTGAGGGCCAGCTCGCGCGAAAAACTGTTTTTT.

This clonotype has only a few counts. J is TRBJ2-1 and V is TRBV12-3 or TRBV12-4; D unresolved. The V end lost 3 bases, the J end lost 13 bases, and 16 bases lay between the germline ends. The CDR3 extends over 13 amino acids. The CDR3 loop is CASSLGTSYSQFF. In DNA form, the CDR3 reads TGTGCCAGCAGTTTGGGTACATCTTACTCTCAGTTCTTC.

This chain uses TRBV4-1 with TRBJ2-7, with 10 bases aligning to TRBD1. The ends lost 0 bases at V and 7 bases at J; junction bases unmatched: 6. The CDR3 loop spans 15 amino acids. Germline CDR1 reads MGHRA; CDR2 reads YSYEKL. The CDR3 DNA sequence: TGCGCCAGCAGCCAAGACGACAGGGGGCATCGGGAGCAGTACTTC. It yields the protein CASSQDDRGHREQYF.

This CDR3 is CATSREAIGLDEQFF. In DNA form, the CDR3 reads TGTGCCACCAGCAGAGAGGCGATTGGGCTGGATGAGCAGTTCTTC. The V gene is TRBV15, the J gene TRBJ2-1; D is uncertain. This CDR3 is built from 15 residues. Trimming cost V 0 bases and J 8 bases, with 14 bases left between them. Germline V CDR1 and CDR2: LNHNV, YYDKDF (reference sequence).

This clonotype was found a few times. The V call is TRBV4-1, the J call TRBJ2-1, with 10 positions matching TRBD2. The CDR3 has 16 residues. The V gene end was trimmed by 0 bases and the J gene end by 6 bases; junction bases not matched to a gene: 5. Germline lookup yields CDR1 MGHRA and CDR2 YSYEKL. The CDR3 loop reads CASSQERLAGFNEQFF. CDR3 nucleotides: TGCGCCAGCAGCCAAGAGAGACTAGCGGGTTTCAATGAGCAGTTCTTC.

The chain joins TRBV2 to TRBJ1-2, with D possibly matching TRBD1 (6 bases). The germline V gene encodes CDR1 SNHLY and CDR2 FYNNEI. V was trimmed by 9 bases and J by 2 bases, leaving 16 bases between them. This CDR3 region has 14 residues. The CDR3 DNA sequence: TGTGCCAGTCCGTTGTTGGGGGCCAACTATGGCTACACCTTC. It yields the protein CASPLLGANYGYTF.

The chain employs TRBV2 and TRBJ2-4, with D unresolved. The germline V gene encodes CDR1 SNHLY and CDR2 FYNNEI. The CDR3 has 16 residues. V shed 5 bases and J shed 6 bases, with 20 bases lying between them. CDR3 sequence: CASSSSEARRLNIQYF. The CDR3 DNA is TGTGCCAGCAGTTCCTCGGAAGCCCGGCGGTTAAACATTCAGTACTTC.

The J gene is TRBJ2-2, the V gene TRBV5-1, with D maybe TRBD1 (6 bases). The V gene's germline CDR1 is SGHRS and CDR2 YFSETQ. The V end was cut by 4 bases, the J end by 0 bases, with 10 bases between. This CDR3 has 15 residues. Here the CDR3 reads CASSPGHANTGELFF. CDR3 sequence (DNA): TGCGCCAGCAGCCCGGGACATGCGAACACCGGGGAGCTGTTTTTT.

The rearrangement uses TRBV18 and TRBJ2-5; 12 bases match TRBD2. In germline, CDR1 is KGHSH, CDR2 LQKENI. Germline trimming cut 6 bases from V and 3 bases from J; bases unmatched to any gene: 5. The CDR3 spans 15 residues. The chain's CDR3 is CASSKTSGGEETQYF. The DNA of the CDR3 is TGTGCCAGCTCGAAGACTAGCGGGGGTGAAGAGACCCAGTACTTC.

This chain's CDR3 is CATTPAGGPYNEQFF. DNA for the CDR3: TGTGCCACCACACCAGCGGGGGGGCCCTACAATGAGCAGTTCTTC. The chain couples TRBV19 to TRBJ2-1; TRBD2 matches 10 bases. V dropped 10 bases and J dropped 2; count of bases not matched to a gene: 8. The CDR3 has 15 residues. CDR1 is LNHDA and CDR2 is SQIVND in the germline V gene (reference sequence).

This clonotype was observed a few times. The chain carries TRBV5-1 and TRBJ2-2; D is unresolved. Germline V gene lookup returns CDR1 SGHRS and CDR2 YFSETQ. The CDR3 runs 15 residues. Trimming stripped 0 bases from V and 1 base from J, with 7 bases between. The CDR3 DNA reads as TGCGCCAGCAGCTTGGCCGGGTGGAACACCGGGGAGCTGTTTTTT. Translation gives CASSLAGWNTGELFF.

The chain links TRBV5-5 to TRBJ2-2; weak D call: TRBD2 (6 bases). The V end lost 0 bases, the J end lost 4 bases, and 13 bases lay between the germline ends. This CDR3 is 16 amino acids long. The germline CDR1 and CDR2 sequences are SGHKS and YYEKEE (reference sequence). The CDR3 region is CASSLVGGRATGELFF. The CDR3 DNA sequence: TGTGCCAGCAGCTTGGTGGGGGGTCGCGCCACCGGGGAGCTGTTTTTT.

The chain is built from TRBV12-3 or TRBV12-4 and TRBJ1-4, with a possible D match to TRBD1 (6 bases). Trimming removed 5 bases from V and 8 bases from J, with 24 bases in between. CDR3 length: 17 amino acids. Here the CDR3 DNA reads TGTGCCAGCAGTCTCGGATTCGGGGGCGGACTTCGGGAAAAACTGTTTTTT. Its translation: CASSLGFGGGLREKLFF.

CDR3 sequence reads: CASSGQSLGETQYF. CDR3 DNA sequence: TGTGCCAGCAGCGGACAGTCCCTCGGGGAGACCCAGTACTTC. The V and J genes are TRBV6-1 and TRBJ2-5; maybe TRBD1 (6 bases). From germline, CDR1 is MNHNS and CDR2 SASEGT. V shed 6 bases and J shed 5 bases, with 16 bases lying between them. This CDR3 region has 14 residues.

This clonotype showed up just a few times. V is TRBV2 and J is TRBJ2-1, with a tentative D call TRBD2 (5 bases). The CDR3 runs to 14 residues. Germline CDR1 SNHLY, CDR2 FYNNEI. V was shortened by 9 bases and J by 0 bases, with 12 bases between the two germline ends. The CDR3 DNA reads TGTGCCAGAACCGAACGGGGCTCCTACAATGAGCAGTTCTTC. It specifies CARTERGSYNEQFF.